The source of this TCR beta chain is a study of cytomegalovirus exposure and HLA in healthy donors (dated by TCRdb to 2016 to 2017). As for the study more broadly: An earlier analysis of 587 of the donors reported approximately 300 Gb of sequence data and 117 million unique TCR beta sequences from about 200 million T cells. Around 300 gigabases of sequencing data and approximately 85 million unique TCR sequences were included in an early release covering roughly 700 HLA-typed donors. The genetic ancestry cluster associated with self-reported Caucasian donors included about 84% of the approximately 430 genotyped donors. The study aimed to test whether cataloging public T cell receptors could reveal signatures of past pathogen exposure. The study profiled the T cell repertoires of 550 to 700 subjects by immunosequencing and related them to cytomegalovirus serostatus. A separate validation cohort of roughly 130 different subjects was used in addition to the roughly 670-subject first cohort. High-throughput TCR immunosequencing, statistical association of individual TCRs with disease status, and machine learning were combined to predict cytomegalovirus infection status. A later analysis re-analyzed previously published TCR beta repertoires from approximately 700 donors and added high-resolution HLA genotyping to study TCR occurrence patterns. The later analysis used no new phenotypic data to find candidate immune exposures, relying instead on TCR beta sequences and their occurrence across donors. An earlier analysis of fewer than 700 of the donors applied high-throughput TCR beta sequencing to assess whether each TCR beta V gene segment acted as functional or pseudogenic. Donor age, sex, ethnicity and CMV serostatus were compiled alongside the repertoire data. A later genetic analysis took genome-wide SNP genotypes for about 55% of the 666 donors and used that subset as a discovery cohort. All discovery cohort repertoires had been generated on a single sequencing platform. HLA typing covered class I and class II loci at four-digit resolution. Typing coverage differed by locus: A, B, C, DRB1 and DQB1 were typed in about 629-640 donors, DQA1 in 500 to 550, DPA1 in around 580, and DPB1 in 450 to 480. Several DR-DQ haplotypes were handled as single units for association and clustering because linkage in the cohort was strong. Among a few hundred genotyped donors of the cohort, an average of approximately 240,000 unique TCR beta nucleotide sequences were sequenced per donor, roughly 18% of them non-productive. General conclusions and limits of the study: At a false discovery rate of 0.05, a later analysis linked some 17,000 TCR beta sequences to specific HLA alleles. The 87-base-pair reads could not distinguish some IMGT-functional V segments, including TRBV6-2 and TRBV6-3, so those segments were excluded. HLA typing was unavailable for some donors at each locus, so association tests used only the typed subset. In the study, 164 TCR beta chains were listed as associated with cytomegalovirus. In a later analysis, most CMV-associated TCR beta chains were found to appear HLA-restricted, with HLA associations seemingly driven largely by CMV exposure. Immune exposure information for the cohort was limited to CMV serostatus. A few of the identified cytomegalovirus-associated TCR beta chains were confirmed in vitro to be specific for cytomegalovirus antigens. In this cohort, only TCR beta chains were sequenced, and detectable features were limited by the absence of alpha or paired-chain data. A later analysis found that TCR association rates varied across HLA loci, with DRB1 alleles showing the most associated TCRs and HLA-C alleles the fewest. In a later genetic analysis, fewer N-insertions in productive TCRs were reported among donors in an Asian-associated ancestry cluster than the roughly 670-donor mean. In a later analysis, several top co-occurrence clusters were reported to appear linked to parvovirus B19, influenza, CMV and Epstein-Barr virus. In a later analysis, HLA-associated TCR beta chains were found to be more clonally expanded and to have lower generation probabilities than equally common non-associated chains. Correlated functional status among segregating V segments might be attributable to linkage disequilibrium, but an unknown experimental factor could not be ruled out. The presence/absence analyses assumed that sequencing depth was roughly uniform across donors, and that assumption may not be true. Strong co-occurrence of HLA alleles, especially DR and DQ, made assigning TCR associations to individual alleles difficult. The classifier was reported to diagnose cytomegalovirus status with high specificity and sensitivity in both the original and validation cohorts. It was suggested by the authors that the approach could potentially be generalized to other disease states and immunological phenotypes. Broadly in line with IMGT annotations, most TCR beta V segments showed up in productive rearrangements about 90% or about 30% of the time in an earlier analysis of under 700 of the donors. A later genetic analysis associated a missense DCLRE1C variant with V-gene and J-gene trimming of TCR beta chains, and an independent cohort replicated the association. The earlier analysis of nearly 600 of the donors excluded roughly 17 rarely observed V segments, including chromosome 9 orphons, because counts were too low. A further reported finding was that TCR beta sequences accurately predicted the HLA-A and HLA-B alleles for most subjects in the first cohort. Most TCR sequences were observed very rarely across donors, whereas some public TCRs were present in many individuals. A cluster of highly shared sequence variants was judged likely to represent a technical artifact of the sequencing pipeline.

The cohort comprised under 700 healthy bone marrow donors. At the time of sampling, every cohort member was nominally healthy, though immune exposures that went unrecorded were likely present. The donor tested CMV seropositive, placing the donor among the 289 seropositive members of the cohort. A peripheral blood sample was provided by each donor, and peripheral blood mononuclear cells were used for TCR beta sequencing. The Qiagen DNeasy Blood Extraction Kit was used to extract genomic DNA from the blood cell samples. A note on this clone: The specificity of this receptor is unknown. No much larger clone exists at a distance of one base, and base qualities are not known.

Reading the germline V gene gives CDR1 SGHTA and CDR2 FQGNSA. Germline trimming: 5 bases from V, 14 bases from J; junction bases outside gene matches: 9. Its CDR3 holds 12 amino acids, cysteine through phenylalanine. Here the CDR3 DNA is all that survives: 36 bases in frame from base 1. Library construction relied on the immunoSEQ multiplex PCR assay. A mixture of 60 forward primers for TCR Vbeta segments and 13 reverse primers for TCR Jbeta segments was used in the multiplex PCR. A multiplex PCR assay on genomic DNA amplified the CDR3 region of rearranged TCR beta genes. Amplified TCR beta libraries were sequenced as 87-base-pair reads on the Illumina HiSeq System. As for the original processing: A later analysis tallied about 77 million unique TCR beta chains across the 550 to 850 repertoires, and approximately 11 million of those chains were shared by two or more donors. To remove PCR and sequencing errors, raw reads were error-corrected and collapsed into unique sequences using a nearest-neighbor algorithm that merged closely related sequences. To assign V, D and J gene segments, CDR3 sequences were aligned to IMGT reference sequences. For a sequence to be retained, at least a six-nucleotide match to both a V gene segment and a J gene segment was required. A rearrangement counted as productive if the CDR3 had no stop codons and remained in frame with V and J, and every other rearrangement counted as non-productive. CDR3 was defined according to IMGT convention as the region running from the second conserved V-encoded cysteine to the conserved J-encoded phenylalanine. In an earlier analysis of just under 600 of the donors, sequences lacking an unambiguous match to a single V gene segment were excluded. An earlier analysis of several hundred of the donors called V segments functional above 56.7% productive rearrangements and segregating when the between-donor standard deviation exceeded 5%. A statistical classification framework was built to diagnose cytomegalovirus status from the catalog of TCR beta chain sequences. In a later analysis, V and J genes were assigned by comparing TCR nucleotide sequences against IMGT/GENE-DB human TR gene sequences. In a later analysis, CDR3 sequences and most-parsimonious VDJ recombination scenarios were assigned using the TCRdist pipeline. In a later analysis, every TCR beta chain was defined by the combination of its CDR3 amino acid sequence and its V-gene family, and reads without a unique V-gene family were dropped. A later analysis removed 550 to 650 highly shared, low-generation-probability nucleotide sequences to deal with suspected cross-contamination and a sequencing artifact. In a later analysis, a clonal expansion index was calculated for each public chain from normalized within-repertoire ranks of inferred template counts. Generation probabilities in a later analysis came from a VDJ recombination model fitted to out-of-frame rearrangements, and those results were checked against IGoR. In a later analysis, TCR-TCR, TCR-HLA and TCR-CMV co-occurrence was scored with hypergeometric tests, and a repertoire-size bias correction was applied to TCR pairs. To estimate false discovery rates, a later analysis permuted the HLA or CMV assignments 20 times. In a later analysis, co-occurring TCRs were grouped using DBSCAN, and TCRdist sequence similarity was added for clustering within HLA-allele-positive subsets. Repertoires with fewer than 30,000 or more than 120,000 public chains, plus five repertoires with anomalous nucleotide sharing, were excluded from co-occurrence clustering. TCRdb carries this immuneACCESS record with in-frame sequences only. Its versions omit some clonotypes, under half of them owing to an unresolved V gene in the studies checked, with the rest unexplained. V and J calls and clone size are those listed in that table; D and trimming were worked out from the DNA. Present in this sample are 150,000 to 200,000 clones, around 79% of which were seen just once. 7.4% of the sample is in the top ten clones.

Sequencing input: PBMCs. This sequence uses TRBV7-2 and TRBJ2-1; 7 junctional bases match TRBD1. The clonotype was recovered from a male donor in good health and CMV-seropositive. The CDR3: CASSPLGTEEFF. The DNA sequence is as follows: TGTGCCAGCAGCCCGCTCGGGACAGAGGAGTTCTTC.